The 21 T cell receptor beta chains below were found in one sample sequenced in a study of PD-L1 blockade in urothelial cancer (dated by TCRdb to 2017 to 2019). The time point label on this specimen signifies: pretreatment peripheral blood. Library prep was done by the immunoSEQ multiplex PCR assay. Held by TCRdb, this immuneACCESS table contains in-frame sequences only and omits some clones. Under half of the omission traces to an unresolved V gene where checked; the cause of the rest is unknown. This sample has tens of thousands of clones in its table, and roughly 79% of those were observed once. The biggest ten clones account for around 5.7% of the sample. The sequencing used PBMCs, collected around atezolizumab (anti-PD-L1) treatment. The receptors shown here come from an older man with urothelial cancer.

The rearrangement links TRBV7-9 to TRBJ2-4; TRBD2 agrees at 10 bases. Germline assignment: CDR1 SEHNR and CDR2 FQNEAQ (reference sequence). CDR3 size: 18 residues. Trimming cost V 2 bases and J 0 bases; bases outside gene matches: 7. DNA of the CDR3: TGTGCCAGCAGCTTACTAGCGGGAGAGGGGTCAGCCAAAAACATTCAGTACTTC. Its translation: CASSLLAGEGSAKNIQYF.

In this sample, this clone turned up once. The chain has TRBV2 and TRBJ2-7; D is undetermined. The germline V gene has CDR1 SNHLY and CDR2 FYNNEI. With 6 bases removed from V and 2 bases from J, the gap between germline ends came to 8 bases. This CDR3 is built from 12 residues. The CDR3 loop reads CASSLSAYEQYF. As DNA, the CDR3 is TGTGCCAGCAGCCTAAGCGCCTACGAGCAGTACTTC.

The chain uses TRBV10-3 and TRBJ2-2, with TRBD1 matching 8 bases. The germline V gene has CDR1 ENHRY and CDR2 SYGVKD. The J segment lost 2 bases and the V segment lost 7 bases, leaving 9 bases of the junction unmatched. The CDR3 runs 16 residues. The CDR3 spells CAITNGQGANTGELFF. DNA of the CDR3: TGTGCCATCACCAACGGACAGGGAGCAAACACCGGGGAGCTGTTTTTT.

This clone was observed a few times. This sequence joins TRBV7-9 and TRBJ1-1, with D unresolved. CDR1 and CDR2 from the germline V gene are SEHNR and FQNEAQ (reference sequence). V was cut by 1 base and J by 4 bases, with 4 bases left in between. This CDR3 comprises 12 residues. CDR3 amino acids: CASSLGLTEAFF. CDR3 in DNA: TGTGCCAGCAGCTTAGGACTCACTGAAGCTTTCTTT.

This rearrangement joins TRBV2 to TRBJ1-5; D might be TRBD1 (6 bases). From germline, CDR1 is SNHLY and CDR2 FYNNEI. V was pared by 6 bases and J by 4 bases, with 13 bases between. The CDR3 covers 14 residues. The CDR3 coding sequence is TGTGCCAGCAGACGCGATGGGACAAATCAGCCCCAGCATTTT. Translating gives CASRRDGTNQPQHF.

The rearrangement uses TRBV11-2 and TRBJ2-5; 10 positions match TRBD2. Germline V gene data show CDR1 as SGHAT and CDR2 as FQNNGV. This CDR3 contains 15 residues. J was trimmed by 2 bases and V by 3 bases; bases with no gene match: 3. In DNA, the CDR3 is TGTGCCAGCAGCTTCACTAGCGGGGCGCAAGAGACCCAGTACTTC. Translating it yields CASSFTSGAQETQYF. Looking up the rest from reference TRBV11-2 and TRBJ2-5 gives the full variable domain: EAGVAQSPRYKIIEKRQSVAFWCNPISGHATLYWYQQILGQGPKLLIQFQNNGVVDDSQLPKDRFSAERLKGVDSTLKIQPAKLEDSAVYLCASSFTSGAQETQYFGPGTRLLVL.

V usage is TRBV29-1 and J usage is TRBJ1-5; D not certain. Trimming stripped 4 bases from V and 0 bases from J, with 7 bases between. CDR1 SQVTM and CDR2 ANQGSEA come from the germline V gene. There are 13 residues in the CDR3. CDR3 nucleotides: TGCAGCGTTGGGGAGAATAGCAATCAGCCCCAGCATTTT. Protein: CSVGENSNQPQHF. The entire variable domain, with the rest obtained from reference TRBV29-1 and TRBJ1-5, is as follows: SAVISQKPSRDICQRGTSLTIQCQVDSQVTMMFWYRQQPGQSLTLIATANQGSEATYESGFVIDKFPISRPNLTFSTLTVSNMSPEDSSIYLCSVGENSNQPQHFGDGTRLSIL.

The chain links TRBV30 to TRBJ2-7, with D perhaps matching TRBD1 (6 bases). This CDR3 spans 14 amino acids. Germline loops: CDR1 GTSNPN, CDR2 SVGIG (reference sequence). The germline V and J ends were trimmed by 0 bases and 4 bases, with 13 bases remaining between them. In nucleotides, the CDR3 is TGTGCCTGGAGTGTACTGGTCGGACAGTACGAGCAGTACTTC. Translation: CAWSVLVGQYEQYF.

The gene calls are TRBV27 and TRBJ1-1, with D possibly being TRBD1 (5 bases). Germline V gene data show CDR1 as MNHEY and CDR2 as SMNVEV (reference sequence). The CDR3 is 17 residues long. Deletions cut 6 bases from V and 1 base from J, with 21 bases between. CDR3 bases: TGTGCCAGCAGCTTCATACGCCCGACGGGGGGGAACACTGAAGCTTTCTTT. Translated: CASSFIRPTGGNTEAFF.

The chain employs TRBV2 and TRBJ2-1; 10 nucleotides match TRBD2. The CDR3 is 13 residues long. Trimming cost V 7 bases and J 7 bases; bases outside gene matches: 4. The V gene's germline CDR1 is SNHLY and CDR2 FYNNEI. This chain's CDR3 is CASNLAGANEQFF. For the CDR3, the DNA is TGTGCCAGCAACCTAGCGGGGGCAAATGAGCAGTTCTTC.

CDR3 protein: CAISPSGGDTDTQYF. For the CDR3, the DNA is TGTGCCATCAGTCCCAGCGGGGGGGATACAGATACGCAGTATTTT. The chain has TRBV10-3 and TRBJ2-3; 10 bases are a match to TRBD2. Unmatched junction bases numbered 5, after V lost 5 bases and J lost 3 bases. This CDR3 spans 15 amino acids. Germline-derived CDR1 and CDR2 are ENHRY and SYGVKD.

The chain has TRBV6-5 and TRBJ2-1, with TRBD2 identical over 7 bases. Germline CDR1 reads MNHEY; CDR2 reads SVGAGI. The CDR3 loop spans 15 amino acids. Trimming at V came to 0 bases and at J to 4 bases, leaving 3 bases not matched to a gene. CDR3 sequence (DNA): TGTGCCAGCAGTTACTCCGGGACTATTTACAATGAGCAGTTCTTC. As protein: CASSYSGTIYNEQFF.

The chain couples TRBV5-1 to TRBJ2-2; 13 bases align to TRBD2. The CDR3 is 17 amino acids. Losses at the gene ends were 4 bases for V and 7 bases for J; bases not matched to a gene: 10. Germline V gene lookup returns CDR1 SGHRS and CDR2 YFSETQ. The CDR3 region has the DNA TGCGCCAGCAGCCCTGGACTAGCGGGGGTATCTGGCGGGGAGCTGTTTTTT. This translates into CASSPGLAGVSGGELFF.

The rearrangement links TRBV18 to TRBJ2-7, with 11 bases lining up with TRBD2. Per germline, CDR1 KGHSH and CDR2 LQKENI. This CDR3 comprises 19 residues. V trimming: 6 bases; J trimming: 0 bases; junction bases outside the gene matches: 16. The CDR3 DNA is TGTGCCAGCTCCCCCACCTTGTCTAGCGGGGGGACGAGCTCCTACGAGCAGTACTTC. Protein: CASSPTLSSGGTSSYEQYF.

The chain joins TRBV4-1 to TRBJ2-5, with TRBD2 as a possible D gene (6 bases). This CDR3 is 16 amino acids long. The V and J ends lost 4 bases and 2 bases respectively, with 17 bases between them. The germline CDR1 and CDR2 sequences are MGHRA and YSYEKL. CDR3 DNA sequence: TGCGCCAGCAGCCCTCATGGGGCCGGAGGGCAAGAGACCCAGTACTTC. Translation: CASSPHGAGGQETQYF.

This clone was picked up a small number of times. The chain has TRBV6-5 and TRBJ2-7; 8 bases match TRBD1. Germline lookup yields CDR1 MNHEY and CDR2 SVGAGI. This CDR3 is built from 12 residues. The V segment lost 7 bases and the J segment 9 bases; nucleotides outside the gene matches: 8. CDR3 DNA sequence: TGTGCCAGCAATATACAGGGGGGTGGGCAGTACTTC. It specifies CASNIQGGGQYF.

The chain carries TRBV5-4 and TRBJ2-3; the D gene is possibly TRBD2 (5 bases). Trimming removed 0 bases at V and 0 bases at J, with 11 bases between. Germline V CDR1 and CDR2: SGHNT, YYREEE (reference sequence). This CDR3 spans 16 amino acids. This chain's CDR3 is CASSLGGKTSTDTQYF. The DNA of the CDR3 is TGTGCCAGCAGCTTGGGAGGGAAGACTAGCACAGATACGCAGTATTTT.

This clone was detected once. The CDR3 loop is CASSLEEGARTEAFF. The CDR3 bases are TGTGCCAGCAGCTTAGAAGAGGGGGCGCGGACTGAAGCTTTCTTT. This chain connects TRBV11-2 to TRBJ1-1, with 7 bases matching TRBD1. Trimming cost V 0 bases and J 5 bases; bases outside gene matches: 6. The CDR3 has 15 residues. The V gene's germline CDR1 is SGHAT and CDR2 FQNNGV.

In this sample, this clone turned up once. The chain carries TRBV7-2 and TRBJ2-1; possible D gene TRBD1, 5 bases. The germline V gene encodes CDR1 SGHTA and CDR2 FQGNSA. There are 16 residues in the CDR3. Deletions cut 2 bases from V and 8 bases from J, with 19 bases between. The CDR3 region has the DNA TGTGCCAGCAGCTTACAATCAGGGTTACTGGGCTATGAGCAGTTCTTC. It is translated as CASSLQSGLLGYEQFF. The full variable domain, in which reference TRBV7-2 and TRBJ2-1 provide the parts outside the CDR3, is GAGVSQSPSNKVTEKGKDVELRCDPISGHTALYWYRQSLGQGLEFLIYFQGNSAPDKSGLPSDRFSAERTGGSVSTLTIQRTQQEDSAVYLCASSLQSGLLGYEQFFGPGTRLTVL.

On this clone: A read error may produce the germline difference seen at one junction end. The V call is TRBV5-1, the J call TRBJ2-1, with D possibly TRBD1 on 6 matching bases. The CDR3 sequence is 14 residues long. Looked up from germline, CDR1 is SGHRS and CDR2 is YFSETQ. The DNA of the CDR3 is TGCGCCAGCAGCCCCGGAACAGGGAGAAATGAGCAGCTCTTC. This translates into CASSPGTGRNEQLF.

The chain carries TRBV6-1 and TRBJ1-1, with D perhaps TRBD1 (6 bases). Trimming cost V 1 base and J 5 bases, with 11 bases left between them. The CDR3 covers 14 residues. The V gene's germline CDR1 is MNHNS and CDR2 SASEGT. DNA of the CDR3: TGTGCCAGCAGTGAAGAGGGGGGGCTGACTGAAGCTTTCTTT. Protein: CASSEEGGLTEAFF.